This T cell receptor beta chain was captured in a study of CXCR3-negative and CXCR3-positive naive CD8 T cells. Study-wide points: Comparison of naive CXCR3-negative and CXCR3-positive cells revealed similar TRBV-TRBJ usage, while memory cells differed. CXCR3 expression dropped partially after cryopreservation, and most assays relied on fresh PBMCs.

As for this clonotype: Its antigen is currently unknown.

In preparing the TRB cDNA libraries, 5' RACE with UMI labels was used. TCRdb reprocessed the 5' RACE reads and stores each CDR3 protein as one record, lacking DNA. Here the sample table reports 45,000 to 60,000 distinct CDR3 sequences. CDR1 SGDLS and CDR2 YYNGEE come from the germline V gene. The CDR3 totals 12 residues. The chain joins TRBV9 to TRBJ2-7; TCRdb's D call, TRBD1, is unchecked because there is no DNA. The sequencing sample was made of memory CD8+ T cells from blood. The clonotype comes from a human donor in good health. Some clones in this sample may be carry-over from other donors' samples. The chain's CDR3 is CASSPRPGEQYF. Full variable domain (rest looked up from reference TRBV9 and TRBJ2-7): DSGVTQTPKHLITATGQRVTLRCSPRSGDLSVYWYQQSLDQGLQFLIQYYNGEERAKGNILERFSAQQFPDLHSELNLSSLELGDSALYFCASSPRPGEQYFGPGTRLTVT.